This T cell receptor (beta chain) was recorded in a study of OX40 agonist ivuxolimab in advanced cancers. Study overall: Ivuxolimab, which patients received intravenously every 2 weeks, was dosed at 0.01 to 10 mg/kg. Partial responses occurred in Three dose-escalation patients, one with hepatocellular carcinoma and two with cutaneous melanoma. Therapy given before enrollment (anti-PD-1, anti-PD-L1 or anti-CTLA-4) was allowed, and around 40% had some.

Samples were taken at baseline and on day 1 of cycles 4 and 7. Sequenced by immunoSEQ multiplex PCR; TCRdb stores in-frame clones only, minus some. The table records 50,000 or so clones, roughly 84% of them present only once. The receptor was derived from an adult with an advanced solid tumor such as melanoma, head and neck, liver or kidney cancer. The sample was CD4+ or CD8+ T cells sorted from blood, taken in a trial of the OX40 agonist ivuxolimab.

The CDR3 reads CATRASGASSYNEQFF. The CDR3, as DNA: TGTGCCACTAGGGCTAGCGGGGCGAGCTCCTACAATGAGCAGTTCTTC. This chain uses TRBV5-6 with TRBJ2-1, with 9 bases matching TRBD2. In germline, CDR1 is SGHDT, CDR2 YYEEEE. Trimming removed 9 bases from V and 0 bases from J; junction bases left unmatched: 10. The CDR3 contains 16 residues.